This T cell receptor (beta chain) was sequenced in a study of T-cell memory formation after mild COVID-19. General observations from the study: There was no confirmation that second-wave clones peaking on day 37 were SARS-CoV-2 specific.

TCRdb itself ran the 5' RACE reads through MiXCR, one entry per CDR3 protein. The data hold a few hundred thousand distinct CDR3 sequences, with about 13% observed a single time. As for this clonotype: The antigen is undetermined.

The CDR3 spans 14 residues. Trimming took off 6 bases at V and 3 bases at J, with 11 bases between the two ends. CDR1 and CDR2 from the germline V gene are MNHNS and SASEGT. The sample consisted of PBMCs or a T cell subset sorted from them (not recorded which). The source is a man aged 18-30 years who had mild COVID-19 (a few samples of this study predate the infection). Cell type and time point are not known. The rearrangement links TRBV6-1 to TRBJ1-4; D ambiguous. The CDR3 sequence is CASSLGGSNEKLFF. The CDR3, as DNA: TGTGCCAGCAGCTTAGGAGGTTCTAATGAAAAACTGTTTTTT.